This T cell receptor beta chain came from a study of technical replicates of blood from a few donors. Some clones are missing from TCRdb's copy, which holds only in-frame ones; the method was immunoSEQ multiplex PCR. The sample has over 80,000 clones; about 96% are singletons. CDR1 is GTSNPN and CDR2 is SVGIG in the germline V gene (reference sequence). Trimming removed 0 bases at V and 0 bases at J, with 7 bases between. The CDR3 sequence is 14 residues long. The count of this clone is one. The source material was T cells isolated from PBMCs. The chain joins TRBV30 to TRBJ2-3, with D unclear. The clonotype was recovered from a human donor in good health. CDR3 sequence reads: CAWSVSGSTDTQYF. CDR3 nucleotides: TGTGCCTGGAGTGTCTCCGGGAGCACAGATACGCAGTATTTT.